This passage covers 22 T cell receptor beta chains from one sample sequenced in a study of radiotherapy plus CTLA-4 blockade in lung cancer. Assay used: immunoSEQ multiplex PCR; TCRdb lists only in-frame clones, some missing. The repertoire has around 110,000 clones, about 87% of them found once; the top ten carry 5.5% to 8.5%. This specimen consisted of peripheral blood, obtained from a patient treated with radiotherapy plus ipilimumab. Receptors originate from a human donor with non-small cell lung cancer that progressed on radiotherapy plus ipilimumab.

This clone was found once. The chain couples TRBV18 to TRBJ2-5; D unclear. V shed 5 bases and J shed 1 base, with 5 bases lying between them. There are 12 residues in the CDR3. Germline V gene data show CDR1 as KGHSH and CDR2 as LQKENI. Here the CDR3 DNA reads TGTGCCAGCTCAGGCAGCCAAGAGACCCAGTACTTC. Translated: CASSGSQETQYF.

This clone was found once. This chain links TRBV29-1 with TRBJ1-2; a possible D gene is TRBD1 (5 bases). This CDR3 is 17 amino acids long. Per germline, CDR1 SQVTM and CDR2 ANQGSEA. V was trimmed by 4 bases and J by 6 bases, leaving 27 bases between them. CDR3 nucleotide sequence: TGCAGCGTTGGTAATCTGGCAGGGAGACCTATGGGTGATGGCTACACCTTC. Amino acids: CSVGNLAGRPMGDGYTF. Variable domain in full (rest from reference TRBV29-1 and TRBJ1-2): SAVISQKPSRDICQRGTSLTIQCQVDSQVTMMFWYRQQPGQSLTLIATANQGSEATYESGFVIDKFPISRPNLTFSTLTVSNMSPEDSSIYLCSVGNLAGRPMGDGYTFGSGTRLTVV.

V gene TRBV7-2 combines with J gene TRBJ1-1; possibly TRBD1 for D (5 bases). Trimming took off 5 bases at V and 1 base at J, with 11 bases between the two ends. Germline CDR1 reads SGHTA; CDR2 reads FQGNSA. The CDR3 totals 14 residues. As DNA, the CDR3 is TGTGCCAGCAGCCAGGACATAGCGAACACTGAAGCTTTCTTT. This sequence encodes CASSQDIANTEAFF. Drawing the rest from reference TRBV7-2 and TRBJ1-1, the complete variable domain is GAGVSQSPSNKVTEKGKDVELRCDPISGHTALYWYRQSLGQGLEFLIYFQGNSAPDKSGLPSDRFSAERTGGSVSTLTIQRTQQEDSAVYLCASSQDIANTEAFFGQGTRLTVV.

The V gene is TRBV6-6, the J gene TRBJ2-1; 10 nucleotides agree with TRBD2. CDR1 and CDR2 from the germline V gene are MNHNY and SVGAGI (reference sequence). CDR3 length: 15 residues. Losses at the gene ends were 6 bases for V and 8 bases for J; bases not matched to a gene: 10. The DNA of the CDR3 is TGTGCCAGCAGCACCCAGATAGCGGGAGGCTATGAGCAGTTCTTC. This encodes CASSTQIAGGYEQFF.

CDR3: CASGSPRAHYEQYF. CDR3 nucleotide sequence: TGTGCTAGTGGTTCCCCCAGGGCCCACTACGAGCAGTACTTC. This chain links TRBV12-5 with TRBJ2-7; D is possibly TRBD1 (5 bases). V was pared by 4 bases and J by 3 bases, with 13 bases between. The CDR3 consists of 14 residues. The germline gives CDR1 LGHNT, CDR2 FRNRAP.

The V and J genes are TRBV6-5 and TRBJ1-5; D ambiguous. CDR1 and CDR2 (germline): MNHEY, SVGAGI. The CDR3 sequence is 14 residues long. V was clipped by 5 bases and J by 1 base, with 9 bases between them. CDR3 coding DNA: TGTGCCAGCAGTCAGGAGCGGAGCAATCAGCCCCAGCATTTT. This gives the protein CASSQERSNQPQHF.

The chain combines TRBV9 with TRBJ2-7, with D unclear. Trimming took 0 bases from V and 3 from J, leaving 13 bases between them. The germline CDR1 and CDR2 sequences are SGDLS and YYNGEE. This CDR3 comprises 15 residues. The DNA of the CDR3 is TGTGCCAGCAGCGTAGGAGGTGTACCCGTCTACGAGCAGTACTTC. Translation gives CASSVGGVPVYEQYF.

This rearrangement joins TRBV6-5 to TRBJ1-5; D remains ambiguous. The CDR3 has 14 amino acids. Per the germline V gene, CDR1 is MNHEY and CDR2 is SVGAGI. V was shortened by 6 bases and J by 8 bases, with 17 bases between the two germline ends. CDR3 sequence: CASSPSGNREPQHF. The CDR3, as DNA: TGTGCCAGCAGCCCGTCCGGGAATAGGGAGCCCCAGCATTTT.

The rearrangement links TRBV19 to TRBJ2-7; D is ambiguous. The CDR3 contains 15 residues. Germline CDR1 is LNHDA and CDR2 is SQIVND (reference sequence). V lost 3 bases to trimming and J lost 8 bases, with 20 bases between them. CDR3 sequence reads: CASSMGVWAMAKQYF. The CDR3 bases are TGTGCCAGTAGTATGGGCGTTTGGGCGATGGCTAAGCAGTACTTC.

The chain employs TRBV2 and TRBJ1-1; D ambiguous. The length of the CDR3 is 15 residues. V shed 2 bases and J shed 0 bases, with 10 bases lying between them. In germline, CDR1 is SNHLY, CDR2 FYNNEI. The CDR3 DNA reads TGTGCCAGCAGTGAAAGGCGGGCCTTGAACACTGAAGCTTTCTTT. As protein: CASSERRALNTEAFF. The full variable domain, its missing parts supplied by reference TRBV2 and TRBJ1-1, is EPEVTQTPSHQVTQMGQEVILRCVPISNHLYFYWYRQILGQKVEFLVSFYNNEISEKSEIFDDQFSVERPDGSNFTLKIRSTKLEDSAMYFCASSERRALNTEAFFGQGTRLTVV.

The chain joins TRBV7-8 to TRBJ1-4; 9 bases line up with TRBD1. V lost 0 bases, J lost 7 bases, and 12 bases stayed unmatched. Germline V gene lookup returns CDR1 SGHVS and CDR2 FQNEAQ. CDR3 length: 18 residues. As DNA, the CDR3 is TGTGCCAGCAGCTTAGCCTTATCCGGGACAGGGCGTGGTGAAAAACTGTTTTTT. Protein: CASSLALSGTGRGEKLFF.

This chain links TRBV29-1 with TRBJ2-7; no firm D call. Germline CDR1 and CDR2: SQVTM and ANQGSEA. The V and J ends lost 7 bases and 6 bases respectively, with 4 bases between them. The CDR3 has 8 residues. CDR3 nucleotide sequence: TGCAGCGGGTTCGAGCAGTACTTC. Translated: CSGFEQYF.

The V and J genes are TRBV5-1 and TRBJ2-5; D is unclear. In germline, CDR1 is SGHRS, CDR2 YFSETQ. Trimming took off 1 base at V and 6 bases at J, with 19 bases between the two ends. The CDR3 is 16 amino acids. The DNA for the CDR3 is TGCGCCAGCAGCTTGTCGTCAGGCGAGTTTGGGAAGACCCAGTACTTC. It yields the protein CASSLSSGEFGKTQYF.

The V call is TRBV2, the J call TRBJ1-2; possible D gene TRBD1, 5 bases. This CDR3 is built from 12 residues. CDR1 and CDR2 from the germline V gene are SNHLY and FYNNEI. The V end was cut by 8 bases, the J end by 1 base, with 8 bases between. Here the CDR3 reads CASGGGNYGYTF. For the CDR3, the DNA is TGTGCCAGCGGGGGGGGTAACTATGGCTACACCTTC.

The V and J genes are TRBV15 and TRBJ2-1; D call uncertain. The germline gives CDR1 LNHNV, CDR2 YYDKDF (reference sequence). Between the trimmed V and J ends, which lost 0 bases and 10 bases, there was a span of 13 bases. This CDR3 region has 14 residues. CDR3 coding DNA: TGTGCCACCAGCAGAGATTCCCGTGGGCACGAGCAGTTCTTC. Translating gives CATSRDSRGHEQFF.

The chain recombines TRBV10-1 with TRBJ1-1; 11 bases fit TRBD1. The germline CDR1 and CDR2 sequences are WNHNN and SYGVQD (reference sequence). There are 17 residues in the CDR3. V gave up 4 bases and J gave up 0 bases; unmatched junction bases: 7. The CDR3 loop is CASSAGDRGEMNTEAFF. The CDR3 nucleotides are TGCGCCAGCAGTGCCGGGGACAGGGGGGAAATGAACACTGAAGCTTTCTTT.

V is TRBV7-9 and J is TRBJ2-1, with D uncertain. CDR3 size: 15 residues. The V gene lost 3 bases and the J gene lost 1 base, with 10 bases spanning the gap. Per the germline V gene, CDR1 is SEHNR and CDR2 is FQNEAQ (reference sequence). CDR3 nucleotides: TGTGCCAGCAGCTTGAGGTTCGGGTCCTACAATGAGCAGTTCTTC. Translating gives CASSLRFGSYNEQFF.

The chain has TRBV15 and TRBJ1-1; D is unclear. In germline, CDR1 is LNHNV, CDR2 YYDKDF (reference sequence). With 0 bases removed from V and 4 bases from J, the gap between germline ends came to 12 bases. CDR3 length: 15 residues. This CDR3 is CATSRDPGLATEAFF. The CDR3 nucleotides read TGTGCCACCAGCAGAGATCCGGGGTTAGCCACTGAAGCTTTCTTT.

The chain links TRBV5-1 to TRBJ2-1; D assignment may be TRBD1 or TRBD2 (5 bases each). This CDR3 has 16 amino acids. Trimming removed 5 bases at V and 2 bases at J, with 17 bases between. Germline assignment: CDR1 SGHRS and CDR2 YFSETQ. The DNA for the CDR3 is TGCGCCAGCAGTTCCCTCGAGGGGTATGCCTACAATGAGCAGTTCTTC. Its protein product is CASSSLEGYAYNEQFF.

Here the CDR3 reads CASSLVRLTGYF. The CDR3 nucleotides are TGTGCCAGCAGCTTAGTTCGGCTCACGGGGTATTTT. This chain links TRBV11-3 with TRBJ2-3, with D hard to call. The CDR3 contains 12 residues. Germline assignment: CDR1 SGHNT and CDR2 YENEEA. The V end lost 1 base, the J end lost 14 bases, and 13 bases lay between the germline ends.

This chain joins TRBV18 and TRBJ2-1; a possible D gene is TRBD2 (6 bases). Germline V gene data show CDR1 as KGHSH and CDR2 as LQKENI. V was trimmed by 4 bases and J by 6 bases, leaving 13 bases between them. This CDR3 has 14 amino acids. The CDR3 spells CASSRGLPSNEQFF. The CDR3 DNA sequence: TGTGCCAGCTCACGGGGACTCCCGTCCAATGAGCAGTTCTTC.

The chain is built from TRBV2 and TRBJ2-7, with 9 bases matching TRBD1. With 7 bases clipped from V and 3 bases from J, the junction kept 1 base outside the gene matches. CDR3 length equals 12 residues. CDR1 is SNHLY, CDR2 FYNNEI, per germline. The CDR3 DNA sequence: TGTGCCAGCAAGGACAGGGGCTACGAGCAGTACTTC. As protein: CASKDRGYEQYF.